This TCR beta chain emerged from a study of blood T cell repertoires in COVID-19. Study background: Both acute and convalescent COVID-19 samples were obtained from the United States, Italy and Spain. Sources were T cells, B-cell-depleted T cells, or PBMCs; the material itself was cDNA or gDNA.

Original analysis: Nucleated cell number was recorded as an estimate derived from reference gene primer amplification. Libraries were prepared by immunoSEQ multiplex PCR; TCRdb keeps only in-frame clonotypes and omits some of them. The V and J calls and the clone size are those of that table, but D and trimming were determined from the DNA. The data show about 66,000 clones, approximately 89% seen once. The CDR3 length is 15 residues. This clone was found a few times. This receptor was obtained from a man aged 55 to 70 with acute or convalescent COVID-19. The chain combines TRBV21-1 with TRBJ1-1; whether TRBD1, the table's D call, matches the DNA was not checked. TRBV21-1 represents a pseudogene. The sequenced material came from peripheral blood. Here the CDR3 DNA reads TGTGCCAGCAGCAAAATTGGCACCTTGAACACTGAAGCTTTCTTT. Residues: CASSKIGTLNTEAFF.